This T cell receptor (beta chain) stems from a study of T cells in localized non-small cell lung cancer. Study results and caveats: There were a median around 60 of the top 100 tumor clones appearing in adjacent lung. The study linked higher blood T cell density to longer overall survival.

The CDR3 sequence is 15 residues long. Germline values: CDR1 SGHNT, CDR2 YENEEA. The V and J ends lost 1 base and 3 bases respectively, with 10 bases between them. In its sample, this clone ranks as medium-sized. The target antigen is unknown. Profiled with immunoSEQ multiplex PCR; TCRdb holds only in-frame clones, not every one. In the table there are approximately 2,600 clones, roughly a fifth of which are singletons. The chain employs TRBV11-3 and TRBJ1-5, with D uncertain. The source was lung tumor tissue, collected before any cancer treatment. The sequence was obtained from a male donor at least 60 years old with stage III squamous cell lung carcinoma. The CDR3 is CASSLVPGYNQPQHF. CDR3 sequence (DNA): TGTGCCAGCAGCTTAGTTCCGGGATACAATCAGCCCCAGCATTTT.